This section outlines one TCR beta chain sequence together with its context. Its specificity is unknown. This sample is drawn from a study of high-grade serous ovarian cancer treatment subgroups. Study summary: Mean per sample: about 14,000 reads, some 7,500 unique TCR beta rearrangements. General study findings and limits: Clonal relatedness tracked neoantigen level, and by trend copy number and mutation load. The analyses considered CDR3 and ignored CDR1 and CDR2. Repertoire similarity ranged about 0.1 to 0.85 between tumors of one patient.

The tumor samples were collected prior to definitive surgery or chemotherapy. Profiled with immunoSEQ multiplex PCR; TCRdb holds only in-frame clones, not every one. The table records 30,000 to 40,000 clones, 79% of them present only once. The receptor was isolated from a human donor with high-grade serous ovarian cancer. Input material: tumor tissue.

The CDR3 loop is CASSMQANLAKNIQYF. CDR3 coding DNA: TGTGCCAGCAGCATGCAGGCAAATCTAGCCAAAAACATTCAGTACTTC. The rearrangement uses TRBV7-2 and TRBJ2-4; D gene uncertain. CDR1 is SGHTA, CDR2 FQGNSA, per germline. The V end was cut by 5 bases, the J end by 0 bases, with 14 bases between. This CDR3 has 16 amino acids.